These 14 T cell receptor beta chains were all obtained from the same sample, sequenced in a study of cytomegalovirus exposure and HLA in healthy donors. Researchers ran the PCR with 60 Vbeta and 13 Jbeta primers. The assay was immunoSEQ multiplex PCR, and TCRdb's table has in-frame clones only and misses some. The sample has 100,000 to 150,000 clones, less than 85% seen once. Input material: PBMCs. The receptors derive from a female donor in good health and CMV-seronegative.

The V call is TRBV19, the J call TRBJ1-2; weak D call: TRBD1 (6 bases). V gave up 4 bases and J gave up 0 bases, with 15 bases separating them. The germline CDR1 and CDR2 sequences are LNHDA and SQIVND (reference sequence). This CDR3 is built from 16 residues. The CDR3 DNA reads as TGTGCCAGTAGTAACCGGGACACTCCATCTAACTATGGCTACACCTTC. It encodes CASSNRDTPSNYGYTF.

In this sample, this clone turned up once. The V gene is TRBV9, the J gene TRBJ1-1, with 8 positions matching TRBD1. V lost 0 bases and J lost 8; bases outside the gene matches: 12. Germline-derived CDR1 and CDR2 are SGDLS and YYNGEE. The CDR3 length is 16 residues. The DNA for the CDR3 is TGTGCCAGCAGCGTAGCTCAGGGGGCTGTTCGGGAGGAAGCTTTCTTT. It yields the protein CASSVAQGAVREEAFF. Full variable domain (missing parts from reference TRBV9 and TRBJ1-1): DSGVTQTPKHLITATGQRVTLRCSPRSGDLSVYWYQQSLDQGLQFLIQYYNGEERAKGNILERFSAQQFPDLHSELNLSSLELGDSALYFCASSVAQGAVREEAFFGQGTRLTVV.

The chain couples TRBV9 to TRBJ1-3; D gene uncertain. Germline V gene data show CDR1 as SGDLS and CDR2 as YYNGEE. The CDR3 sequence is 12 residues long. V gave up 4 bases and J gave up 2 bases, with 4 bases separating them. The CDR3 protein is CASSSAGNTIYF. Here the CDR3 DNA reads TGTGCCAGCAGCTCAGCTGGAAACACCATATATTTT.

The V and J genes are TRBV7-2 and TRBJ1-2; no reliable D call. In germline, CDR1 is SGHTA, CDR2 FQGNSA. V was clipped by 2 bases and J by 7 bases, with 11 bases between them. The CDR3 loop spans 13 amino acids. CDR3 bases: TGTGCCAGCAGCTTAAATCGGGGAAGTGGCTACACCTTC. Protein sequence: CASSLNRGSGYTF.

This clone was counted a few times. The rearrangement links TRBV11-2 to TRBJ1-1, with a possible D match to TRBD1 (5 bases). There are 16 residues in the CDR3. Trimming removed 2 bases at V and 5 bases at J, with 18 bases between. The germline CDR1 and CDR2 sequences are SGHAT and FQNNGV. The CDR3 nucleotides are TGTGCCAGCAGCTTATTGGGTGTGGGGGGAGGTACTGAAGCTTTCTTT. Translating gives CASSLLGVGGGTEAFF. The full variable domain, completed using reference TRBV11-2 and TRBJ1-1, is EAGVAQSPRYKIIEKRQSVAFWCNPISGHATLYWYQQILGQGPKLLIQFQNNGVVDDSQLPKDRFSAERLKGVDSTLKIQPAKLEDSAVYLCASSLLGVGGGTEAFFGQGTRLTVV.

In this sample, this clone turned up a few times. V gene TRBV13 combines with J gene TRBJ2-1, with 8 bases that match TRBD1. There are 15 residues in the CDR3. Trimming removed 5 bases from V and 7 bases from J; junction bases left unmatched: 10. Germline values: CDR1 PRHDT, CDR2 FYEKMQ (reference sequence). In DNA form, the CDR3 reads TGTGCCAGCAGCCCCGGACAGGGAAGGTTGAATGAGCAGTTCTTC. Translating it yields CASSPGQGRLNEQFF.

This chain joins TRBV6-5 and TRBJ2-2, with no clear D. CDR1 MNHEY and CDR2 SVGAGI come from the germline V gene. This CDR3 region has 12 residues. The V gene lost 6 bases and the J gene lost 3 bases, with 5 bases spanning the gap. The CDR3 loop is CASSPDTGELFF. CDR3 nucleotide sequence: TGTGCCAGCAGCCCTGACACCGGGGAGCTGTTTTTT.

The chain employs TRBV5-6 and TRBJ2-5, with D perhaps TRBD2 (6 bases). The CDR3 sequence is 13 residues long. CDR1 SGHDT and CDR2 YYEEEE come from the germline V gene. The V and J ends lost 3 bases and 7 bases respectively, with 13 bases between them. The CDR3 DNA is TGTGCCAGCAGCTGGGACTCACGGGGGACCCAGTACTTC. It specifies CASSWDSRGTQYF.

This clone was detected only once. V usage is TRBV5-1 and J usage is TRBJ2-4, with 8 bases matching TRBD1. CDR3 length: 17 amino acids. After removal of 5 bases from V and 8 bases from J, the junction contained 18 bases not matched to a gene. CDR1 is SGHRS and CDR2 is YFSETQ in the germline V gene. CDR3 region: CASSSRPGDRSLYIQYF. The CDR3 nucleotides are TGCGCCAGCAGTTCCCGGCCCGGGGACAGGAGCCTTTACATTCAGTACTTC.

The J gene is TRBJ2-7, the V gene TRBV7-3, with a weak D call TRBD1 (5 bases). The CDR3 loop spans 13 amino acids. CDR1 and CDR2 from the germline V gene are SGHTA and FQGTGA. V was trimmed by 3 bases and J by 3 bases, leaving 9 bases between them. Here the CDR3 DNA reads TGTGCCAGCAGCTTCGTTAGGGGCTACGAGCAGTACTTC. It encodes CASSFVRGYEQYF. The full variable domain, its missing parts supplied by reference TRBV7-3 and TRBJ2-7, is GAGVSQTPSNKVTEKGKYVELRCDPISGHTALYWYRQSLGQGPEFLIYFQGTGAADDSGLPNDRFFAVRPEGSVSTLKIQRTERGDSAVYLCASSFVRGYEQYFGPGTRLTVT.

J is TRBJ2-5 and V is TRBV28; D is uncertain. V lost 6 bases and J lost 6, with 11 bases in between. The CDR3 totals 12 residues. CDR1 and CDR2 (germline): MDHEN, SYDVKM. CDR3 region: CASRERWKTQYF. The CDR3 nucleotides are TGTGCCAGCAGGGAGCGATGGAAGACCCAGTACTTC.

The chain couples TRBV9 to TRBJ2-5; 8 nucleotides line up with TRBD2. Germline CDR1 is SGDLS and CDR2 is YYNGEE. CDR3 length: 14 residues. The J segment lost 11 bases and the V segment lost 3 bases, leaving 12 bases of the junction unmatched. CDR3 sequence (DNA): TGTGCCAGCAGCGCCGGGACTAGGGGTGGGGAGCAGTACTTC. It encodes CASSAGTRGGEQYF.

This clone turned up a few times. V gene TRBV27 combines with J gene TRBJ1-1; D is perhaps TRBD1 (5 bases). Germline V gene data show CDR1 as MNHEY and CDR2 as SMNVEV (reference sequence). The CDR3 consists of 15 residues. V lost 5 bases to trimming and J lost 1 base, with 14 bases between them. The CDR3 protein is CASSRTPWRNTEAFF. As DNA, the CDR3 is TGTGCCAGCAGTAGGACACCTTGGCGGAACACTGAAGCTTTCTTT.

The chain carries TRBV18 and TRBJ2-7; TRBD2 might be the D (5 bases). V lost 6 bases, J lost 3 bases, and 12 bases lay in between. The length of the CDR3 is 13 residues. CDR1 is KGHSH and CDR2 is LQKENI in the germline V gene. CDR3 region: CASSPGVFYEQYF. Here the CDR3 DNA reads TGTGCCAGCTCCCCCGGGGTTTTCTACGAGCAGTACTTC.